This passage covers 27 T cell receptor beta chains from one sample sequenced in a study of blood T cell repertoires in COVID-19. The assay was immunoSEQ multiplex PCR, and TCRdb's table has in-frame clones only and misses some. The sample contains tens of thousands of clones, around 70% of which appear only once. The material sequenced was peripheral blood. All receptors come from a woman in her seventies with COVID-19, enrolled during active disease.

In its sample, this clone was seen once. The rearrangement joins TRBV6-5 to TRBJ1-6; the match to TRBD1 covers 9 bases. Germline V gene sequence: CDR1 MNHEY, CDR2 SVGAGI. V shed 4 bases and J 9 bases; nucleotides not matched to a gene: 10. The CDR3 is 16 amino acids. The CDR3: CASSLTHRGRASPLHF. The CDR3 DNA reads as TGTGCCAGCAGTTTGACCCACAGGGGGCGAGCTTCACCCCTCCACTTT.

V usage is TRBV5-4 and J usage is TRBJ2-5, with a tentative D call TRBD1 (6 bases). Trimming took off 0 bases at V and 2 bases at J, with 11 bases between the two ends. Per germline, CDR1 SGHNT and CDR2 YYREEE (reference sequence). CDR3 length: 15 amino acids. The CDR3 region has the DNA TGTGCCAGCAGCTTGGTGGGGGCAGGGCAAGAGACCCAGTACTTC. The encoded protein is CASSLVGAGQETQYF.

This clone was observed a few times. V gene TRBV5-4 combines with J gene TRBJ1-6; possible D gene TRBD1, 6 bases. The V gene's germline CDR1 is SGHNT and CDR2 YYREEE (reference sequence). The CDR3 sequence is 14 residues long. The germline V and J ends were trimmed by 6 bases and 8 bases, with 15 bases remaining between them. CDR3 residues: CASTPGGADSPLHF. As DNA, the CDR3 is TGTGCCAGCACCCCGGGGGGGGCTGATTCACCCCTCCACTTT.

The V call is TRBV6-4, the J call TRBJ2-1; TRBD2 agrees at 10 bases. Trimming at V came to 5 bases and at J to 5 bases, leaving 6 bases not matched to a gene. The CDR3 covers 15 residues. In germline, CDR1 is MRHNA, CDR2 SNTAGT. The CDR3 spells CASSLAGGRHNEQFF. The CDR3 region has the DNA TGTGCCAGCAGTTTAGCGGGAGGACGACACAATGAGCAGTTCTTC.

The CDR3 spells CASARGGDNYGYTF. Written as DNA, the CDR3 is TGTGCCTCCGCCCGTGGCGGGGATAACTATGGCTACACCTTC. The chain carries TRBV28 and TRBJ1-2; D is unclear. CDR3 length: 14 amino acids. V was shortened by 11 bases and J by 1 base, with 17 bases between the two germline ends. Germline V gives CDR1 MDHEN, CDR2 SYDVKM.

This clone occurred once. The rearrangement uses TRBV7-3 and TRBJ1-1; D perhaps matches TRBD1 (5 bases). V was shortened by 5 bases and J by 5 bases, with 12 bases between the two germline ends. Germline V gene data show CDR1 as SGHTA and CDR2 as FQGTGA. This CDR3 contains 13 residues. DNA of the CDR3: TGTGCCAGCAGCCAACGTCGGGGGACTGAAGCTTTCTTT. It yields the protein CASSQRRGTEAFF. Drawing the rest from reference TRBV7-3 and TRBJ1-1, the complete variable domain is GAGVSQTPSNKVTEKGKYVELRCDPISGHTALYWYRQSLGQGPEFLIYFQGTGAADDSGLPNDRFFAVRPEGSVSTLKIQRTERGDSAVYLCASSQRRGTEAFFGQGTRLTVV.

The gene calls are TRBV7-2 and TRBJ2-5, with a weak D call TRBD2 (5 bases). Germline V gene data show CDR1 as SGHTA and CDR2 as FQGNSA. The CDR3 covers 16 residues. Deletions cut 5 bases from V and 4 bases from J, with 20 bases between. CDR3 amino acids: CASSPGILAGGETQYF. CDR3 in DNA: TGTGCCAGCAGCCCCGGGATTCTCGCGGGCGGAGAGACCCAGTACTTC.

In the case of this clone: One end of the junction fails to match germline, which may point to a read error. The rearrangement uses TRBV2 and TRBJ2-5; no firm D call. Germline assignment: CDR1 SNHLY and CDR2 FYNNEI. The CDR3 is 11 amino acids. CDR3 DNA sequence: TGTGCCAGCAGGAACGGAGAGATCCAGTACTTC. It specifies CASRNGEIQYF.

The chain uses TRBV4-3 and TRBJ2-1; 8 bases agree with TRBD1. The CDR3 consists of 15 residues. The germline V gene has CDR1 LGHNA and CDR2 YSLEER. V gave up 3 bases and J gave up 3 bases; unmatched junction bases: 4. The CDR3 region is CASSHSGGNYNEQFF. CDR3 nucleotide sequence: TGCGCCAGCAGCCACTCAGGGGGCAACTACAATGAGCAGTTCTTC.

The chain recombines TRBV5-1 with TRBJ2-3; D is unresolved. The CDR3 loop spans 15 amino acids. Germline V gene lookup returns CDR1 SGHRS and CDR2 YFSETQ. V lost 4 bases and J 4 bases, leaving 16 bases between the germline ends. DNA of the CDR3: TGCGCCAGCAGCCAAAACACCCTTGAGGCAGATACGCAGTATTTT. As protein: CASSQNTLEADTQYF.

This clone was observed a few times. The identical CDR3 is also encoded by other nucleotide sequences in the sample. The gene calls are TRBV3-1 (or the pseudogene TRBV3-2) and TRBJ2-1; 7 bases match TRBD2. Trimming cost V 1 base and J 9 bases; bases outside gene matches: 0. CDR1 is LGHDT and CDR2 is YNNKEL in the germline V gene (reference sequence). This CDR3 region has 12 residues. CDR3 coding DNA: TGTGCCAGCAGCCAAGTAGCGGGTGAGCAGTTCTTC. Amino acid sequence: CASSQVAGEQFF.

The J gene is TRBJ1-1, the V gene TRBV7-9, with 8 bases identical to TRBD1. CDR1 is SEHNR, CDR2 FQNEAQ, per germline (reference sequence). The J segment lost 1 base and the V segment lost 7 bases, leaving 5 bases of the junction unmatched. The CDR3 contains 14 residues. This chain's CDR3 is CASNTGQGNTEAFF. The CDR3 coding sequence is TGTGCCAGCAACACCGGACAGGGGAACACTGAAGCTTTCTTT.

The chain uses TRBV3-1 (or the pseudogene TRBV3-2) and TRBJ2-5, with D possibly matching TRBD2 (5 bases). Per germline, CDR1 LGHDT and CDR2 YNNKEL (reference sequence). The length of the CDR3 is 15 residues. V was pared by 0 bases and J by 0 bases, with 8 bases between. The CDR3 nucleotides are TGTGCCAGCAGCCAAGAGACGGACTACCAAGAGACCCAGTACTTC. It translates to CASSQETDYQETQYF.

The chain recombines TRBV7-8 with TRBJ2-7; D not resolved. The CDR3 is 15 residues long. V lost 5 bases and J lost 2, with 16 bases in between. Germline V gene data show CDR1 as SGHVS and CDR2 as FQNEAQ. Here the CDR3 reads CASSPRSGSTYEQYF. The CDR3 nucleotides read TGTGCCAGCAGCCCTCGCAGTGGTTCCACCTACGAGCAGTACTTC.

The genes are TRBV5-4 and TRBJ2-3; D remains unclear. Between the trimmed V and J ends, which lost 1 base and 3 bases, there was a span of 6 bases. The CDR3 spans 13 residues. Germline CDR1 SGHNT, CDR2 YYREEE (reference sequence). CDR3 region: CASSLTGTDTQYF. CDR3 in DNA: TGTGCCAGCAGCTTGACCGGGACAGATACGCAGTATTTT.

This chain connects TRBV2 to TRBJ2-1, with TRBD1 matching over 8 bases. V lost 5 bases, J lost 3 bases, and 6 bases stayed unmatched. The CDR3 totals 15 residues. In germline, CDR1 is SNHLY, CDR2 FYNNEI. CDR3 protein: CASSPGGRSYNEQFF. For the CDR3, the DNA is TGTGCCAGCAGTCCAGGGGGCCGTAGCTACAATGAGCAGTTCTTC. The full variable domain, with the rest looked up from reference TRBV2 and TRBJ2-1, is EPEVTQTPSHQVTQMGQEVILRCVPISNHLYFYWYRQILGQKVEFLVSFYNNEISEKSEIFDDQFSVERPDGSNFTLKIRSTKLEDSAMYFCASSPGGRSYNEQFFGPGTRLTVL.

The chain links TRBV5-1 to TRBJ2-5; D might be TRBD1 (5 bases). V dropped 0 bases and J dropped 0 bases, with 12 bases sitting between them. Germline values: CDR1 SGHRS, CDR2 YFSETQ. This CDR3 is built from 16 residues. As DNA, the CDR3 is TGCGCCAGCAGCTTGGTAGGGGCCCTGTACCAAGAGACCCAGTACTTC. This sequence encodes CASSLVGALYQETQYF. Looking up the rest from reference TRBV5-1 and TRBJ2-5 gives the full variable domain: KAGVTQTPRYLIKTRGQQVTLSCSPISGHRSVSWYQQTPGQGLQFLFEYFSETQRNKGNFPGRFSGRQFSNSRSEMNVSTLELGDSALYLCASSLVGALYQETQYFGPGTRLLVL.

This clone was counted between two and nine times. V is TRBV6-2 or TRBV6-3 and J is TRBJ2-1, with D possibly TRBD2 on 6 matching bases. This CDR3 is 15 amino acids long. The germline V gene has CDR1 MNHEY and CDR2 SVGEGT. V was pared by 6 bases and J by 6 bases, with 18 bases between. CDR3 sequence reads: CASSPGTLGTNEQFF. The CDR3 DNA sequence: TGTGCCAGCAGCCCCGGGACTCTGGGGACCAATGAGCAGTTCTTC.

This clone was seen just once. The chain carries TRBV6-1 and TRBJ2-3; TRBD1 matches 8 bases. This CDR3 has 16 amino acids. V trimming: 3 bases; J trimming: 6 bases; junction bases outside the gene matches: 11. Germline CDR1 and CDR2: MNHNS and SASEGT. The chain's CDR3 is CASSDPGQASGDTQYF. In DNA form, the CDR3 reads TGTGCCAGCAGTGACCCGGGACAGGCCTCGGGGGATACGCAGTATTTT.

The V gene is TRBV7-2, the J gene TRBJ1-4; no firm D call. Looked up from germline, CDR1 is SGHTA and CDR2 is FQGNSA. V lost 6 bases and J lost 5, with 13 bases in between. The length of the CDR3 is 14 residues. CDR3 sequence (DNA): TGTGCCAGCAGACCCTCCAGGCCCAATGAAAAACTGTTTTTT. This encodes CASRPSRPNEKLFF.

The rearrangement joins TRBV5-1 to TRBJ2-1; D might be TRBD1 (6 bases). The germline V and J ends were trimmed by 0 bases and 5 bases, with 12 bases remaining between them. This CDR3 spans 15 amino acids. Germline V gene sequence: CDR1 SGHRS, CDR2 YFSETQ. Here the CDR3 DNA reads TGCGCCAGCAGCTTGGGACAGGCCGCGAACAATGAGCAGTTCTTC. This encodes CASSLGQAANNEQFF. The variable domain in full, with the rest retrieved from reference TRBV5-1 and TRBJ2-1, is KAGVTQTPRYLIKTRGQQVTLSCSPISGHRSVSWYQQTPGQGLQFLFEYFSETQRNKGNFPGRFSGRQFSNSRSEMNVSTLELGDSALYLCASSLGQAANNEQFFGPGTRLTVL.

The CDR3 nucleotides are TGTGCCAGCAGTTCCCTGGGACAGCCAGCGGAGCAGTACTTC. Amino acid sequence: CASSSLGQPAEQYF. The chain couples TRBV27 to TRBJ2-7, with 7 nucleotides matching TRBD1. J lost 7 bases, V lost 4 bases, and 10 bases had no gene match. The CDR3 covers 14 residues. Per the germline V gene, CDR1 is MNHEY and CDR2 is SMNVEV (reference sequence).

This clone was recorded a few times. The rearrangement joins TRBV5-4 to TRBJ2-4; 8 positions match TRBD2. The length of the CDR3 is 15 residues. Losses at the gene ends were 4 bases for V and 6 bases for J; bases not matched to a gene: 9. Germline V gives CDR1 SGHNT, CDR2 YYREEE (reference sequence). The CDR3 nucleotides are TGTGCCAGCAGCCCCGGGACTAGGATGGGAAACATTCAGTACTTC. Translation gives CASSPGTRMGNIQYF.

The chain couples TRBV27 to TRBJ2-6; TRBD1 matches at 7 bases. CDR3 length: 16 residues. The V gene end was trimmed by 2 bases and the J gene end by 4 bases; junction bases not matched to a gene: 5. CDR1 MNHEY and CDR2 SMNVEV come from the germline V gene (reference sequence). This chain's CDR3 is CASSLEGARGANVLTF. The CDR3 DNA reads as TGTGCCAGCAGTTTAGAGGGGGCAAGAGGGGCCAACGTCCTGACTTTC.

This chain connects TRBV7-9 to TRBJ1-3, with D unclear. The V end lost 2 bases, the J end lost 2 bases, and 10 bases lay between the germline ends. Germline V gene data show CDR1 as SEHNR and CDR2 as FQNEAQ (reference sequence). This CDR3 region has 15 residues. The CDR3 reads CASSLLEAPGNTIYF. The CDR3 DNA is TGTGCCAGCAGCTTACTAGAAGCCCCTGGAAACACCATATATTTT.

This chain connects TRBV27 to TRBJ1-1; TRBD1 aligns across 10 bases. Unmatched junction bases numbered 8, after V lost 6 bases and J lost 7 bases. Germline values: CDR1 MNHEY, CDR2 SMNVEV (reference sequence). There are 14 residues in the CDR3. CDR3 nucleotide sequence: TGTGCCAGCAGACGAGGACAGGGGGTTGGTGAAGCTTTCTTT. Translation gives CASRRGQGVGEAFF.

A single count supports this clone. The chain uses TRBV19 and TRBJ1-1; tentatively, D is TRBD1 (6 bases). V lost 3 bases to trimming and J lost 4 bases, with 12 bases between them. Germline CDR1 LNHDA, CDR2 SQIVND (reference sequence). This CDR3 contains 14 residues. CDR3 sequence: CASSIVGAGTEAFF. The DNA for the CDR3 is TGTGCCAGTAGTATCGTGGGGGCAGGCACTGAAGCTTTCTTT. Filled out from reference TRBV19 and TRBJ1-1, the complete variable domain reads DGGITQSPKYLFRKEGQNVTLSCEQNLNHDAMYWYRQDPGQGLRLIYYSQIVNDFQKGDIAEGYSVSREKKESFPLTVTSAQKNPTAFYLCASSIVGAGTEAFFGQGTRLTVV.